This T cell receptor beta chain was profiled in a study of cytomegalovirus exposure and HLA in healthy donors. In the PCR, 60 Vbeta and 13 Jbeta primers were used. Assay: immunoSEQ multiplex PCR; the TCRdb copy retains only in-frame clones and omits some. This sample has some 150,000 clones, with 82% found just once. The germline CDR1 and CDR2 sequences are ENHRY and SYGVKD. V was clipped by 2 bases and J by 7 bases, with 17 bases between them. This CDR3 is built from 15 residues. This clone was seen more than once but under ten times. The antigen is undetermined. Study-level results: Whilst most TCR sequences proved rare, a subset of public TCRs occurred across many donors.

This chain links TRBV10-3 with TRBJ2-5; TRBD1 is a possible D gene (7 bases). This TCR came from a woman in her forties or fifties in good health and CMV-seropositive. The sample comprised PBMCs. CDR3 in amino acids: CAISEAGSHRGTQYF. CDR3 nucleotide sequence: TGTGCCATCAGTGAGGCGGGGTCTCACAGGGGGACCCAGTACTTC.